A selection of T cell receptor beta chains follows, all from one sample in a study of glioma-infiltrating T cells. TCRdb itself ran the multiplex PCR reads through MiXCR, one entry per CDR3 protein. The data hold about 400,000 distinct CDR3 sequences, with roughly two fifths observed a single time. Sequencing was carried out using glioma tissue, nonneoplastic brain tissue, or PBMCs (not recorded which). The receptor source for this set is a human donor with low-grade glioma or glioblastoma, undergoing nonglioma brain surgery, or in good health (not recorded which). CDR3s include the opening cysteine and the closing phenylalanine or tryptophan. Fields, in order: clone size, V gene, D gene, CDR3 length, J gene, CDR3 DNA, CDR3 protein. D genes are given only for firm matches. A row's size may be missing; if present it is once, few, many or a size class.

abundance: .
v_gene: TRBV20-1
d_gene: .
len: 15
j_gene: TRBJ2-3
CDR3nt: TGCAGTGCTAGAGATGTGAGGGGATGGGCAGATACGCAGTATTTT
CDR3aa: CSARDVRGWADTQYF

abundance: few
v_gene: TRBV20-1
d_gene: TRBD1
len: 15
j_gene: TRBJ1-5
CDR3nt: TGCAGTGCTAGAGAGCGGACAGGGTATGGACAGCCCCAGCATTTT
CDR3aa: CSARERTGYGQPQHF

abundance: many
v_gene: TRBV20-1
d_gene: .
len: 15
j_gene: TRBJ1-1
CDR3nt: TGCAGTGCTAGAGACCCGGGGGCGGCGAGCACTGAAGCTTTCTTT
CDR3aa: CSARDPGAASTEAFF

abundance: .
v_gene: TRBV28
d_gene: .
len: 15
j_gene: TRBJ2-7
CDR3nt: TGTGCCAGCACCGTGCCGGGCGGCCAAGGGTACGAGCAGTACTTC
CDR3aa: CASTVPGGQGYEQYF

abundance: .
v_gene: TRBV4-1
d_gene: .
len: 15
j_gene: TRBJ1-2
CDR3nt: TGCGCCAGCAGCCAAGAGGCCCGAGGGGTTTATGGCTACACCTTC
CDR3aa: CASSQEARGVYGYTF

abundance: .
v_gene: TRBV27
d_gene: TRBD2
len: 16
j_gene: TRBJ2-1
CDR3nt: TGTGCCAGCAGTTTTGTAGCGGGATTTTCCTACAATGAGCAGTTCTTC
CDR3aa: CASSFVAGFSYNEQFF

abundance: .
v_gene: TRBV19
d_gene: .
len: 16
j_gene: TRBJ1-5
CDR3nt: TGTGCCAGTACTGATAACCGGGCGGTTAGCAATCAGCCCCAGCATTTT
CDR3aa: CASTDNRAVSNQPQHF

abundance: few
v_gene: TRBV2
d_gene: TRBD1
len: 15
j_gene: TRBJ1-4
CDR3nt: TGTGCCAGCAGTAAAGACAGGGTCCTGAGGGAAAAACTGTTTTTT
CDR3aa: CASSKDRVLREKLFF

abundance: .
v_gene: TRBV12-3/TRBV12-4
d_gene: .
len: 16
j_gene: TRBJ2-3
CDR3nt: TGTGCCAGCAGTTCCCCTGGGAGCGGGAGCACAGATACGCAGTATTTT
CDR3aa: CASSSPGSGSTDTQYF

abundance: few
v_gene: TRBV11-1
d_gene: .
len: 12
j_gene: TRBJ1-6
CDR3nt: TGTGCCAGCAGCTTAGAGGGATCACCCCTCCACTTT
CDR3aa: CASSLEGSPLHF

abundance: .
v_gene: TRBV10-3
d_gene: TRBD1
len: 13
j_gene: TRBJ1-1
CDR3nt: TGTGCCATCTCCCAGGGGGGTACGACTGAAGCTTTCTTT
CDR3aa: CAISQGGTTEAFF

abundance: few
v_gene: TRBV15
d_gene: .
len: 14
j_gene: TRBJ1-6
CDR3nt: TGTGCCACCAGCCCCTCGAGAGGTTATTCACCCCTCCACTTT
CDR3aa: CATSPSRGYSPLHF

abundance: many
v_gene: TRBV27
d_gene: TRBD1
len: 14
j_gene: TRBJ1-2
CDR3nt: TGTGCCAGCAGTTTGAACAGGGGAGAGATTGGCTACACCTTC
CDR3aa: CASSLNRGEIGYTF

abundance: .
v_gene: TRBV20-1
d_gene: TRBD2
len: 16
j_gene: TRBJ2-3
CDR3nt: TGCAGTGCCCAACACGGTCGGGAGGGCCCCGGAGATACGCAGTATTTT
CDR3aa: CSAQHGREGPGDTQYF

abundance: .
v_gene: TRBV4-1
d_gene: TRBD1
len: 15
j_gene: TRBJ2-7
CDR3nt: TGCGCCAGCAGCCAAGAAGGGACAGGGGGCAACGAGCAGTACTTC
CDR3aa: CASSQEGTGGNEQYF

abundance: many
v_gene: TRBV27
d_gene: .
len: 13
j_gene: TRBJ2-2
CDR3nt: TGTGCCAGCAGTTTATCCGACGGCGGGGAGCTGTTTTTT
CDR3aa: CASSLSDGGELFF

abundance: .
v_gene: TRBV2
d_gene: TRBD1
len: 17
j_gene: TRBJ2-6
CDR3nt: TGTGCCAGCAGTGACGGACAGGGGGCAGCTGGGGCCAACGTCCTGACTTTC
CDR3aa: CASSDGQGAAGANVLTF

abundance: .
v_gene: TRBV6-2/TRBV6-3
d_gene: TRBD2
len: 17
j_gene: TRBJ2-5
CDR3nt: TGTGCCAGCAGTTATTCTGCGTTAGCGGGAGGCCAAGAGACCCAGTACTTC
CDR3aa: CASSYSALAGGQETQYF

abundance: .
v_gene: TRBV7-2
d_gene: TRBD1
len: 15
j_gene: TRBJ1-4
CDR3nt: TGTGCCAGCAGCCATCGTAAGGGGGCGATGGAAAAACTGCTTTTT
CDR3aa: CASSHRKGAMEKLLF

abundance: few
v_gene: TRBV7-9
d_gene: .
len: 17
j_gene: TRBJ2-7
CDR3nt: TGTGCCAGCAGCCGACCACAGGGACCGGGGGCCACCTACGAGCAGTACTTC
CDR3aa: CASSRPQGPGATYEQYF

abundance: .
v_gene: TRBV20-1
d_gene: .
len: 15
j_gene: TRBJ2-3
CDR3nt: TGCAGTGGCACTCGGGACCGCGTAAGCACAGATACGCAGTATTTT
CDR3aa: CSGTRDRVSTDTQYF

abundance: few
v_gene: TRBV6-2/TRBV6-3
d_gene: .
len: 15
j_gene: TRBJ1-1
CDR3nt: TGTGCCAGCAGTTATCCGGGACGGAAGAACACTGAAGCTTTCTTT
CDR3aa: CASSYPGRKNTEAFF

abundance: .
v_gene: TRBV28
d_gene: .
len: 13
j_gene: TRBJ1-5
CDR3nt: TGTGCCAGCAGTCTCCCGTCCAATCAGCCCTATCATTTT
CDR3aa: CASSLPSNQPYHF

abundance: .
v_gene: TRBV12-3/TRBV12-4
d_gene: TRBD1
len: 17
j_gene: TRBJ1-3
CDR3nt: TGTGCCAGCAGTCGGTACAGGGGGATAAGCTCTGGAAACACCATATATTTT
CDR3aa: CASSRYRGISSGNTIYF

abundance: .
v_gene: TRBV12-3/TRBV12-4
d_gene: .
len: 14
j_gene: TRBJ2-3
CDR3nt: TGTGCCAGCAGTTCCGGGACTTTCACAGATACGCAGTATTTT
CDR3aa: CASSSGTFTDTQYF

abundance: .
v_gene: TRBV7-2
d_gene: .
len: 13
j_gene: TRBJ1-5
CDR3nt: TGTGCCAGCAGCTTAGAGAGGGCGCAGCCCAAGCATTTT
CDR3aa: CASSLERAQPKHF

abundance: few
v_gene: TRBV20-1
d_gene: .
len: 13
j_gene: TRBJ2-3
CDR3nt: TGCAGTGCTAGACCTGGGCCCACAGATACGCAGTATTTT
CDR3aa: CSARPGPTDTQYF

abundance: .
v_gene: TRBV4-3
d_gene: TRBD2
len: 18
j_gene: TRBJ2-1
CDR3nt: TGCGCCAGCAGCCAAGAATTCGAAGCGGGAGGTTCTTACAATGAGCAGTTCTTC
CDR3aa: CASSQEFEAGGSYNEQFF

abundance: .
v_gene: TRBV10-3
d_gene: TRBD1
len: 16
j_gene: TRBJ2-2
CDR3nt: TGTGCCATCAGTGAACAAGGGACAGCCAACACCGGGGAGCTGTTTTTT
CDR3aa: CAISEQGTANTGELFF

abundance: .
v_gene: TRBV18
d_gene: .
len: 14
j_gene: TRBJ2-5
CDR3nt: TGTGCCAGCTCACCATGGGCGGCCCAAGAGACCCAGTACTTC
CDR3aa: CASSPWAAQETQYF

abundance: few
v_gene: TRBV6-2/TRBV6-3
d_gene: TRBD1
len: 14
j_gene: TRBJ1-4
CDR3nt: TGTGCCAGCAGTCACTACAGGGGTGCTGAAAAACTGTTTTTT
CDR3aa: CASSHYRGAEKLFF

abundance: few
v_gene: TRBV15
d_gene: .
len: 15
j_gene: TRBJ1-6
CDR3nt: TGTGCCACCAGCAGAGGGACAGCGGGCACGCCACCCCTCCACTTT
CDR3aa: CATSRGTAGTPPLHF

abundance: few
v_gene: TRBV10-3
d_gene: .
len: 15
j_gene: TRBJ1-6
CDR3nt: TGTGCCATCAGCGCCAGGTCTCCCTATAATTCACCCCTCCACTTT
CDR3aa: CAISARSPYNSPLHF

abundance: few
v_gene: TRBV24-1
d_gene: TRBD1
len: 15
j_gene: TRBJ2-2
CDR3nt: TGTGCCATCGGACTCGACAGGGGGAGCACCGGGGAGCTGTTTTTT
CDR3aa: CAIGLDRGSTGELFF

abundance: .
v_gene: TRBV2
d_gene: .
len: 13
j_gene: TRBJ1-6
CDR3nt: TGTGCCAGCAGGAGAGATACAGGGTATCGCCTCCACTTT
CDR3aa: CASRRDTGYRLHF

abundance: .
v_gene: TRBV28
d_gene: .
len: 18
j_gene: TRBJ2-7
CDR3nt: TGTGCCAGCAGGGGGGAACCTATGTTTGGGAAGCTCTACAACGAGCAGTACTTC
CDR3aa: CASRGEPMFGKLYNEQYF

abundance: .
v_gene: TRBV19
d_gene: .
len: 15
j_gene: TRBJ2-3
CDR3nt: TGTGCCAGTAGTATTTGGTTGGGGGCGACAGATACGCAGTATTTT
CDR3aa: CASSIWLGATDTQYF

abundance: many
v_gene: TRBV28
d_gene: .
len: 13
j_gene: TRBJ1-5
CDR3nt: TGTGCCAGCAGTTGGGGGAGCAATCAGCCCCAGCATTTT
CDR3aa: CASSWGSNQPQHF

abundance: many
v_gene: TRBV28
d_gene: TRBD1
len: 14
j_gene: TRBJ1-2
CDR3nt: TGTGCCAGCAGTTTTGAGGGGGCGTACGGTGGCTACACCTTC
CDR3aa: CASSFEGAYGGYTF

abundance: .
v_gene: TRBV28
d_gene: TRBD1
len: 15
j_gene: TRBJ1-4
CDR3nt: TGTGCCAGCAGTTCAGGGGGCACAACTAATGAAAAACTGTTTTTT
CDR3aa: CASSSGGTTNEKLFF

abundance: .
v_gene: TRBV11-2
d_gene: TRBD2
len: 16
j_gene: TRBJ2-3
CDR3nt: TGTGCCAGCAGACCGACTAGCGGCTCGCCCCGCGATACGCAGTATTTT
CDR3aa: CASRPTSGSPRDTQYF

abundance: .
v_gene: TRBV20-1
d_gene: .
len: 14
j_gene: TRBJ2-7
CDR3nt: TGCAGTGCTAGGGACCTGGAGGTCTCCTACGAGCAGTACTTC
CDR3aa: CSARDLEVSYEQYF

abundance: few
v_gene: TRBV11-2
d_gene: .
len: 15
j_gene: TRBJ1-5
CDR3nt: TGTGCCAGCAGCTTAGGACAGGTCGGTGATCAGCCCCAGCATTTT
CDR3aa: CASSLGQVGDQPQHF

abundance: .
v_gene: TRBV7-2
d_gene: .
len: 16
j_gene: TRBJ2-1
CDR3nt: TGTGCCAGCAGCTTAAGGTCGCTCCACTTGTACAATGAGCAGTTCTTC
CDR3aa: CASSLRSLHLYNEQFF

abundance: .
v_gene: TRBV3-1
d_gene: TRBD1
len: 17
j_gene: TRBJ1-3
CDR3nt: TGTGCCAGCAGCGTGTCCGGGACAGGCCTCTCTGGAAACACCATATATTTT
CDR3aa: CASSVSGTGLSGNTIYF

abundance: few
v_gene: TRBV11-3
d_gene: TRBD1
len: 13
j_gene: TRBJ1-1
CDR3nt: TGTGCCAGCAGCCGTACAGGGGTCACTGAAGCTTTCTTT
CDR3aa: CASSRTGVTEAFF

abundance: few
v_gene: TRBV7-9
d_gene: .
len: 13
j_gene: TRBJ1-6
CDR3nt: TGTGCCAGCAGCTTAGTGACAGCCCCACCCCTCCACTTT
CDR3aa: CASSLVTAPPLHF

abundance: few
v_gene: TRBV6-1
d_gene: TRBD2
len: 15
j_gene: TRBJ2-7
CDR3nt: TGTGCCAGCAGTCCCCCGGGACTAGCGGTCTACGAGCAGTACTTC
CDR3aa: CASSPPGLAVYEQYF

abundance: many
v_gene: TRBV6-1
d_gene: TRBD2
len: 15
j_gene: TRBJ2-7
CDR3nt: TGTGCCAGCAGTGCCAGACTAGCGGCGGCCTACGAGCAGTACTTC
CDR3aa: CASSARLAAAYEQYF